The 8 T cell receptor beta chains below were found in one sample sequenced in a study of OX40 agonist ivuxolimab in advanced cancers. Libraries were prepared by immunoSEQ multiplex PCR; TCRdb keeps only in-frame clonotypes and omits some of them. The table shows around 5,000 clones, with roughly 67% occurring only once. Sequenced here: CD4+ or CD8+ T cells sorted from blood, sampled in a trial of the OX40 agonist ivuxolimab. These receptors were collected from an adult with an advanced solid tumor such as melanoma, head and neck, liver or kidney cancer.

The rearrangement links TRBV19 to TRBJ2-7; the D call may be TRBD1 or TRBD2 (5 bases each). CDR1 LNHDA and CDR2 SQIVND come from the germline V gene (reference sequence). V lost 7 bases to trimming and J lost 0 bases, with 10 bases between them. CDR3 length equals 13 residues. In DNA, the CDR3 is TGTGCCAGTATGGGGACCTCCTCCTACGAGCAGTACTTC. Translated, it gives CASMGTSSYEQYF. The variable domain in full, with the rest retrieved from reference TRBV19 and TRBJ2-7, is DGGITQSPKYLFRKEGQNVTLSCEQNLNHDAMYWYRQDPGQGLRLIYYSQIVNDFQKGDIAEGYSVSREKKESFPLTVTSAQKNPTAFYLCASMGTSSYEQYFGPGTRLTVT.

Concerning this clone itself: The junction does not match germline at one end; this may be a read error. The CDR3 loop reads CASSWGTNAEAFF. CDR3 coding DNA: TGTGCCAGCAGCTGGGGGACGAACGCTGAAGCTTTCTTT. The V and J genes are TRBV11-1 and TRBJ1-1; possible D gene TRBD1, 5 bases. CDR3 length equals 13 residues. Germline CDR1 reads SGHAT; CDR2 reads FQDESV (reference sequence).

The sample holds many counts of this clone. CDR3 sequence reads: CASSPIGIFHYGYTF. For the CDR3, the DNA is TGCGCCAGCAGCCCTATCGGGATCTTCCACTATGGCTACACCTTC. The chain joins TRBV4-1 to TRBJ1-2; D is uncertain. The germline gives CDR1 MGHRA, CDR2 YSYEKL. CDR3 length: 15 amino acids. The V gene lost 4 bases and the J gene lost 3 bases, with 15 bases spanning the gap.

A remark on this clone: One base away lies a much larger clone, so this may be a sequencing read error. CDR3 loop: CASSQDVGDGETQYF. CDR3 in DNA: TGTGCCAGCAGCCAAGATGTAGGGGACGGAGAGACCCAGTACTTC. The chain has TRBV7-6 and TRBJ2-5; either TRBD1 or TRBD2 may fit D (5 bases each). Trimming stripped 5 bases from V and 4 bases from J, with 17 bases between. Looked up from germline, CDR1 is SGHVS and CDR2 is FNYEAQ. The CDR3 spans 15 residues.

This clone was seen a few times. This rearrangement joins TRBV7-9 to TRBJ1-2, with TRBD1 matching 9 bases. The J segment lost 4 bases and the V segment lost 2 bases, leaving 2 bases of the junction unmatched. The CDR3 runs 14 residues. CDR1 and CDR2 (germline): SEHNR, FQNEAQ (reference sequence). The CDR3 loop reads CASSLTGGVYGYTF. As DNA, the CDR3 is TGTGCCAGCAGCTTAACAGGGGGCGTCTATGGCTACACCTTC. The full variable domain, its missing parts supplied by reference TRBV7-9 and TRBJ1-2, is DTGVSQNPRHKITKRGQNVTFRCDPISEHNRLYWYRQTLGQGPEFLTYFQNEAQLEKSRLLSDRFSAERPKGSFSTLEIQRTEQGDSAMYLCASSLTGGVYGYTFGSGTRLTVV.

J is TRBJ1-2 and V is TRBV28; D is undetermined. V gave up 6 bases and J gave up 4 bases, with 12 bases separating them. Germline CDR1 reads MDHEN; CDR2 reads SYDVKM. CDR3 length: 13 residues. CDR3 sequence reads: CASRLDSSYGYTF. CDR3 bases: TGTGCCAGCAGGCTGGATTCTTCCTATGGCTACACCTTC.

The chain has TRBV11-2 and TRBJ1-1; D possibly corresponds to TRBD1 (5 bases). Germline lookup yields CDR1 SGHAT and CDR2 FQNNGV. Trimming removed 4 bases from V and 6 bases from J, with 12 bases in between. This CDR3 is built from 13 residues. CDR3 nucleotide sequence: TGTGCCAGCAGCTCCGATTGGGGCGCTGAAGCTTTCTTT. Amino acid sequence: CASSSDWGAEAFF. The full variable domain, with the rest looked up from reference TRBV11-2 and TRBJ1-1, is EAGVAQSPRYKIIEKRQSVAFWCNPISGHATLYWYQQILGQGPKLLIQFQNNGVVDDSQLPKDRFSAERLKGVDSTLKIQPAKLEDSAVYLCASSSDWGAEAFFGQGTRLTVV.

This clone was seen more than once but under ten times. A junction boundary mismatches the germline segment, possibly from a read error. This same CDR3 is encoded by further DNA sequences in the sample. The chain joins TRBV5-4 to TRBJ1-1; no firm D call. Germline CDR1 reads SGHNT; CDR2 reads YYREEE (reference sequence). The CDR3 has 13 amino acids. The CDR3 DNA sequence: TGCGCCAGCGCCTCACAGAGGAACACTGAAGCTTTCTTT. This gives the protein CASASQRNTEAFF.